One sample yielded the 32 T cell receptor beta chains listed below, sequenced in a study of lymphopenia after photon versus proton radiotherapy. TCRdb's copy holds only in-frame clones and misses some; the assay was immunoSEQ multiplex PCR. The data show 45,000 to 65,000 clones, approximately 82% seen once. The sample in question was peripheral blood, obtained from a patient treated with photon-based radiotherapy. The receptor set was obtained from a man aged 50 to 59 with gastric cancer.

V is TRBV23-1 and J is TRBJ2-7; maybe TRBD1 (6 bases). The J call is in doubt because the DNA end fits TRBJ2-5 better. TRBV23-1 is classed as an ORF, of uncertain function. This CDR3 contains 14 residues. CDR3 sequence: CASSQCTGQETQYF. The DNA for the CDR3 is TGCGCCAGCAGTCAATGTACAGGGCAAGAGACCCAGTACTTC.

The chain employs TRBV4-2 and TRBJ2-6; unclear D gene. Germline V CDR1 and CDR2: LGHNA, YNFKEQ. This CDR3 region has 16 residues. The V end lost 4 bases, the J end lost 0 bases, and 10 bases lay between the germline ends. This CDR3 is CASSPEGPSGANVLTF. In DNA form, the CDR3 reads TGTGCCAGCAGCCCCGAAGGACCCTCTGGGGCCAACGTCCTGACTTTC.

This chain links TRBV19 with TRBJ1-5, with D tentatively TRBD1 (6 bases). The CDR3 is 12 amino acids. The germline CDR1 and CDR2 sequences are LNHDA and SQIVND (reference sequence). Trimming stripped 7 bases from V and 4 bases from J, with 8 bases between. This CDR3 is CASKQGNQPQHF. The CDR3 region has the DNA TGTGCCAGTAAACAGGGAAATCAGCCCCAGCATTTT.

CDR3 DNA sequence: TGCGCCAGCAGCTTGTCTTACGGACAGGCCGCTGAAGCTTTCTTT. Residues: CASSLSYGQAAEAFF. This chain connects TRBV5-1 to TRBJ1-1, with TRBD1 matching 7 bases. The trim removed 1 base at V and 6 bases at J, leaving 9 bases unmatched. Per germline, CDR1 SGHRS and CDR2 YFSETQ. The CDR3 has 15 residues. The complete variable domain, with remaining parts taken from reference TRBV5-1 and TRBJ1-1, reads KAGVTQTPRYLIKTRGQQVTLSCSPISGHRSVSWYQQTPGQGLQFLFEYFSETQRNKGNFPGRFSGRQFSNSRSEMNVSTLELGDSALYLCASSLSYGQAAEAFFGQGTRLTVV.

The chain uses TRBV7-2 and TRBJ1-2; D remains ambiguous. The germline CDR1 and CDR2 sequences are SGHTA and FQGNSA. V was shortened by 5 bases and J by 2 bases, with 21 bases between the two germline ends. CDR3 length equals 17 residues. The CDR3 loop is CASSPRQQSYLNYGYTF. Here the CDR3 DNA reads TGTGCCAGCAGCCCCCGTCAACAGTCCTACCTGAACTATGGCTACACCTTC.

The sample holds a few counts of this clone. CDR3 DNA sequence: TGTGCCAGCGGTGAGCAGTTCTTC. It specifies CASGEQFF. The chain has TRBV6-5 and TRBJ2-1; D is undetermined. The CDR3 is 8 residues long. The V end lost 8 bases, the J end lost 9 bases, and 2 bases lay between the germline ends. Germline CDR1 reads MNHEY; CDR2 reads SVGAGI.

V is TRBV6-5 and J is TRBJ2-6; D might be TRBD1 or TRBD2, each matching 5 bases. Trimming took 0 bases from V and 1 from J, leaving 7 bases between them. This CDR3 region has 16 residues. Looked up from germline, CDR1 is MNHEY and CDR2 is SVGAGI. CDR3 in amino acids: CASSYSGDSGANVLTF. Here the CDR3 DNA reads TGTGCCAGCAGTTACTCGGGGGATTCTGGGGCCAACGTCCTGACTTTC.

V is TRBV28 and J is TRBJ1-1; possibly TRBD1 for D (6 bases). Germline V gene sequence: CDR1 MDHEN, CDR2 SYDVKM. The CDR3 has 14 residues. Trimming stripped 5 bases from V and 6 bases from J, with 16 bases between. The CDR3 DNA reads TGTGCCAGCAGTCCCTTAGGGGCAGGGGCTGAAGCTTTCTTT. As protein: CASSPLGAGAEAFF. Full variable domain (outside the CDR3, taken from reference TRBV28 and TRBJ1-1): DVKVTQSSRYLVKRTGEKVFLECVQDMDHENMFWYRQDPGLGLRLIYFSYDVKMKEKGDIPEGYSVSREKKERFSLILESASTNQTSMYLCASSPLGAGAEAFFGQGTRLTVV.

J is TRBJ2-1 and V is TRBV6-4; D assignment may be TRBD1 or TRBD2 (5 bases each). This CDR3 is built from 16 residues. Trimming took 3 bases from V and 4 from J, leaving 16 bases between them. CDR1 is MRHNA and CDR2 is SNTAGT in the germline V gene. The CDR3 sequence is CASSERAGIGYNEQFF. The CDR3 nucleotides read TGTGCCAGCAGTGAGAGGGCAGGGATTGGGTACAATGAGCAGTTCTTC.

The genes are TRBV18 and TRBJ2-1; D gene uncertain. The CDR3 runs 12 residues. The V gene's germline CDR1 is KGHSH and CDR2 LQKENI. The V end lost 2 bases, the J end lost 12 bases, and 11 bases lay between the germline ends. CDR3 residues: CASSPSAAGQFF. The CDR3 DNA reads TGTGCCAGCTCACCATCCGCCGCTGGGCAGTTCTTC. Complete variable domain (other parts from reference TRBV18 and TRBJ2-1): NAGVMQNPRHLVRRRGQEARLRCSPMKGHSHVYWYRQLPEEGLKFMVYLQKENIIDESGMPKERFSAEFPKEGPSILRIQQVVRGDSAAYFCASSPSAAGQFFGPGTRLTVL.

The rearrangement joins TRBV19 to TRBJ1-2, with 8 bases identical to TRBD1. Trimming took 5 bases from V and 4 from J; bases not matched to a gene: 6. This CDR3 contains 14 residues. The V gene's germline CDR1 is LNHDA and CDR2 SQIVND (reference sequence). CDR3: CASSGMDRVYGYTF. The CDR3 bases are TGTGCCAGTAGTGGGATGGACAGGGTCTATGGCTACACCTTC.

The chain combines TRBV4-1 with TRBJ1-5, with a tentative D call TRBD1 (5 bases). The germline CDR1 and CDR2 sequences are MGHRA and YSYEKL. The CDR3 contains 15 residues. The ends were cut back, 5 bases at V and 0 bases at J, with 11 bases in the middle. CDR3 in amino acids: CASSSGTDSNQPQHF. DNA for the CDR3: TGCGCCAGCAGCTCTGGGACGGATAGCAATCAGCCCCAGCATTTT.

The rearrangement uses TRBV7-3 and TRBJ2-5; TRBD2 aligns across 7 bases. In germline, CDR1 is SGHTA, CDR2 FQGTGA. The CDR3 loop spans 15 amino acids. The junction had 14 bases not matched to a gene; V was cut back by 8 bases and J by 5 bases. CDR3 residues: CASAILHGRTETQYF. DNA for the CDR3: TGTGCCAGCGCCATTTTGCACGGGAGGACGGAGACCCAGTACTTC.

This clone occurred a few times. The J gene is TRBJ1-1, the V gene TRBV7-9; D not resolved. CDR1 is SEHNR, CDR2 FQNEAQ, per germline (reference sequence). V lost 6 bases and J lost 3, with 5 bases in between. This CDR3 contains 11 residues. The CDR3 reads CASSSDTEAFF. CDR3 in DNA: TGTGCCAGCAGTTCCGACACTGAAGCTTTCTTT. Combining the CDR3 with reference TRBV7-9 and TRBJ1-1 gives the whole variable domain DTGVSQNPRHKITKRGQNVTFRCDPISEHNRLYWYRQTLGQGPEFLTYFQNEAQLEKSRLLSDRFSAERPKGSFSTLEIQRTEQGDSAMYLCASSSDTEAFFGQGTRLTVV.

The chain joins TRBV27 to TRBJ1-4; TRBD1 aligns across 10 bases. Trimming removed 3 bases from V and 8 bases from J; junction bases left unmatched: 18. This CDR3 has 19 residues. Germline V gene lookup returns CDR1 MNHEY and CDR2 SMNVEV (reference sequence). The CDR3 DNA reads TGTGCCAGCAGTTTCCTCCGGGACAGGGGACTGAGGGGGGAAGAAAAACTGTTTTTT. Translating gives CASSFLRDRGLRGEEKLFF.

This chain connects TRBV28 to TRBJ1-5, with a possible D match to TRBD1 (5 bases). Germline V gives CDR1 MDHEN, CDR2 SYDVKM. The CDR3 sequence is 15 residues long. The V end lost 6 bases, the J end lost 3 bases, and 15 bases lay between the germline ends. The CDR3 nucleotides are TGTGCCAGCAGGTCCACAGGTGGAACCAATCAGCCCCAGCATTTT. Amino acid sequence: CASRSTGGTNQPQHF.

The chain joins TRBV15 to TRBJ2-3; tentatively, D is TRBD1 or TRBD2 (6 bases each). The germline V gene has CDR1 LNHNV and CDR2 YYDKDF (reference sequence). There are 18 residues in the CDR3. V dropped 4 bases and J dropped 1 base, with 21 bases sitting between them. The DNA for the CDR3 is TGTGCCACCAGCAATGCCCCCTGGGGGGCCGAGGGCACAGATACGCAGTATTTT. Its protein product is CATSNAPWGAEGTDTQYF.

V and J are TRBV7-9 and TRBJ1-6, with D possibly matching TRBD1 (6 bases). Per the germline V gene, CDR1 is SEHNR and CDR2 is FQNEAQ (reference sequence). There are 14 residues in the CDR3. Trimming shortened V by 5 bases and J by 7 bases, and 12 bases separated the two germline ends. Written as DNA, the CDR3 is TGTGCCAGCAGCCTACAGGGCGGGAATTCACCCCTCCACTTT. It translates to CASSLQGGNSPLHF.

In this sample, this clone is medium-sized (0.01 to 0.1%). This sample also contains other DNA sequences that code for the same CDR3. The chain links TRBV6-5 to TRBJ2-7; 7 bases line up with TRBD1. J was trimmed by 1 base and V by 3 bases; bases with no gene match: 6. The germline V gene has CDR1 MNHEY and CDR2 SVGAGI. CDR3 size: 15 residues. The CDR3 spells CASSYEAGGSYEQYF. Written as DNA, the CDR3 is TGTGCCAGCAGTTATGAGGCAGGGGGTTCCTACGAGCAGTACTTC.

The chain uses TRBV4-1 and TRBJ2-5, with TRBD2 matching 10 bases. CDR3 size: 14 residues. Germline lookup yields CDR1 MGHRA and CDR2 YSYEKL. In DNA, the CDR3 is TGCGCTACTAATCTAGCGGGAGTAGGGGAGACCCAGTACTTC. Its protein is CATNLAGVGETQYF.

V is TRBV7-2 and J is TRBJ2-3; 10 bases are a match to TRBD2. The germline V gene encodes CDR1 SGHTA and CDR2 FQGNSA. The length of the CDR3 is 18 residues. V shed 1 base and J 6 bases; nucleotides not matched to a gene: 13. The DNA of the CDR3 is TGTGCCAGCAGCTTAGTGGGTCTAGCGGGAGCCCTTTTGGATACGCAGTATTTT. Translating it yields CASSLVGLAGALLDTQYF.

The V and J genes are TRBV4-2 and TRBJ1-5, with D tentatively TRBD1 (5 bases). Germline V gives CDR1 LGHNA, CDR2 YNFKEQ. The CDR3 is 14 amino acids. Trimming removed 0 bases at V and 5 bases at J, with 8 bases between. Here the CDR3 reads CASSQEGGDQPQHF. In DNA form, the CDR3 reads TGTGCCAGCAGCCAAGAGGGGGGGGATCAGCCCCAGCATTTT.

The chain uses TRBV5-1 and TRBJ2-3, with TRBD2 as a possible D gene (6 bases). This CDR3 contains 17 residues. V was clipped by 0 bases and J by 3 bases, with 17 bases between them. Germline assignment: CDR1 SGHRS and CDR2 YFSETQ. The chain's CDR3 is CASSLASGAGATDTQYF. CDR3 nucleotide sequence: TGCGCCAGCAGCTTGGCGTCGGGAGCGGGCGCTACAGATACGCAGTATTTT.

The J gene is TRBJ2-7, the V gene TRBV13; 7 bases fit TRBD2. After removal of 4 bases from V and 2 bases from J, the junction contained 8 bases not matched to a gene. The germline V gene has CDR1 PRHDT and CDR2 FYEKMQ (reference sequence). The CDR3 totals 15 residues. CDR3 sequence reads: CASSSLADPAYEQYF. In DNA, the CDR3 is TGTGCCAGCAGCTCGCTAGCGGACCCCGCCTACGAGCAGTACTTC.

The V gene is TRBV15, the J gene TRBJ1-1; 8 bases agree with TRBD1. V lost 0 bases and J lost 2; bases outside the gene matches: 8. Per the germline V gene, CDR1 is LNHNV and CDR2 is YYDKDF (reference sequence). This CDR3 is built from 17 residues. The CDR3 DNA reads TGTGCCACCAGCAGAGATCTCCAGGACAGGGCAAACACTGAAGCTTTCTTT. Translating gives CATSRDLQDRANTEAFF. Combining the CDR3 with reference TRBV15 and TRBJ1-1 gives the whole variable domain DAMVIQNPRYQVTQFGKPVTLSCSQTLNHNVMYWYQQKSSQAPKLLFHYYDKDFNNEADTPDNFQSRRPNTSFCFLDIRSPGLGDTAMYLCATSRDLQDRANTEAFFGQGTRLTVV.

The chain couples TRBV19 to TRBJ1-2; D gene unclear. V was trimmed by 6 bases and J by 2 bases, leaving 10 bases between them. Germline V gene lookup returns CDR1 LNHDA and CDR2 SQIVND (reference sequence). The CDR3 extends over 13 amino acids. The CDR3 protein is CASSMGWNYGYTF. The CDR3 nucleotides are TGTGCCAGTAGCATGGGATGGAACTATGGCTACACCTTC.

Notes on this clone: Other DNA sequences in this sample translate to the same CDR3. J is TRBJ1-6 and V is TRBV5-1; D gene ambiguous. Trimming left V 0 bases short and J 5 bases short, with 6 bases between. CDR3 size: 14 residues. Germline CDR1 reads SGHRS; CDR2 reads YFSETQ. The CDR3 sequence: CASSLVEDNSPLHF. The CDR3 coding sequence is TGCGCCAGCAGCTTGGTAGAGGATAATTCACCCCTCCACTTT.

The CDR3 bases are TGCGCCAGCAGCTTGGCCGGAACCTCTCGGGAGCAGTACTTC. Amino acid sequence: CASSLAGTSREQYF. The V and J genes are TRBV5-1 and TRBJ2-7; D unclear. Trimming removed 0 bases at V and 7 bases at J, with 14 bases between. Germline V CDR1 and CDR2: SGHRS, YFSETQ. The CDR3 contains 14 residues.

The genes are TRBV5-6 and TRBJ1-5; D is possibly TRBD1 (5 bases). Trimming removed 3 bases at V and 3 bases at J, with 16 bases between. CDR3 length: 16 residues. Germline V gives CDR1 SGHDT, CDR2 YYEEEE. The CDR3 DNA sequence: TGTGCCAGCAGCTCCTGGGGACGTCTATCCAATCAGCCCCAGCATTTT. It is translated as CASSSWGRLSNQPQHF. The variable domain in full, with the rest retrieved from reference TRBV5-6 and TRBJ1-5, is DAGVTQSPTHLIKTRGQQVTLRCSPKSGHDTVSWYQQALGQGPQFIFQYYEEEERQRGNFPDRFSGHQFPNYSSELNVNALLLGDSALYLCASSSWGRLSNQPQHFGDGTRLSIL.

This rearrangement joins TRBV7-2 to TRBJ2-3; 10 bases are shared with TRBD2. The CDR3 runs to 16 residues. Trimming removed 3 bases from V and 6 bases from J; junction bases left unmatched: 9. Germline V CDR1 and CDR2: SGHTA, FQGNSA. In nucleotides, the CDR3 is TGTGCCAGCAGCTTGTCGGGGACTAGCGCTGGGGATACGCAGTATTTT. As protein: CASSLSGTSAGDTQYF.

The chain uses TRBV7-8 and TRBJ2-7; no firm D call. This CDR3 comprises 13 residues. Germline CDR1 and CDR2: SGHVS and FQNEAQ. Trimming pared 6 bases from V and 5 bases from J, leaving 14 bases between. The CDR3 spells CASSLRFRDEQYF. In nucleotides, the CDR3 is TGTGCCAGCAGTCTCAGGTTTCGGGACGAGCAGTACTTC.

This clone was observed once. This chain joins TRBV7-8 and TRBJ1-2; 7 bases match TRBD1. This CDR3 contains 14 residues. V shed 5 bases and J 2 bases; nucleotides not matched to a gene: 5. Per the germline V gene, CDR1 is SGHVS and CDR2 is FQNEAQ. The CDR3 sequence: CASSVTGANYGYTF. The CDR3 DNA sequence: TGTGCCAGCAGCGTAACAGGGGCCAACTATGGCTACACCTTC.